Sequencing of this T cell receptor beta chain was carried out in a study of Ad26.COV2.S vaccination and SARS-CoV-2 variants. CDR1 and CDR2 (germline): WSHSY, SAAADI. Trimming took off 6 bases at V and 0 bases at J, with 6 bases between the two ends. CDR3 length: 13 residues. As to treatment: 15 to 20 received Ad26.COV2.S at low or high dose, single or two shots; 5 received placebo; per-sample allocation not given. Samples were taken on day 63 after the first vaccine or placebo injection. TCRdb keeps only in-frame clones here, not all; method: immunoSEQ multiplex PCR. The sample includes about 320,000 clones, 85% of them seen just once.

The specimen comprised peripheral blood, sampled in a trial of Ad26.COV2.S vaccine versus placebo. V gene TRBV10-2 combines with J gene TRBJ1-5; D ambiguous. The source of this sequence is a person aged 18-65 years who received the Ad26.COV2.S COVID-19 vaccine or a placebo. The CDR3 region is CASSDYSNQPQHF. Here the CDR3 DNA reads TGCGCCAGCAGCGATTATAGCAATCAGCCCCAGCATTTT.